This entry describes one T cell receptor beta chain. Its antigen remains unidentified. The sample belongs to a study of tumor-infiltrating lymphocytes in primary liver carcinoma. Study-wide background: The patients, men and women alike, were aged 30 to 69 years.

Study-wide findings and caveats: Top clones occupying all five tumor regions numbered only about 7-24%.

This CDR3 comprises 16 residues. The V gene end was trimmed by 10 bases and the J gene end by 1 base; junction bases not matched to a gene: 12. Germline assignment: CDR1 MNHEY and CDR2 SVGEGT. Using a constant-region primer together with ProtoScript II reverse transcriptase, TCR beta cDNA was made from roughly 500 ng of total RNA. The TCR beta library was amplified through three nested multiplex PCR rounds in a modified ARM-PCR procedure. The first two PCR rounds, around 10 cycles each, used TRBV1-TRBV30 forward primers and a C-beta reverse primer. Using its own MiXCR run on the multiplex PCR reads, TCRdb lists one record per CDR3 protein. The sample lists 150,000 to 200,000 distinct CDR3 sequences; around four fifths were seen once. Extraction of RNA together with DNA used about 18-31 mg of unsorted bulk tissue. Sampling was performed at five separate regions of each tumor.

This receptor was obtained from a middle-aged man with primary liver carcinoma and hepatitis B virus infection. Source material: tumor tissue from primary liver carcinoma. The chain joins TRBV6-2 or TRBV6-3 to TRBJ1-1; 10 bases agree with TRBD1. This CDR3 reads CANSPDRTGGNTEAFF. The DNA for the CDR3 is TGTGCCAATAGCCCTGATCGGACAGGGGGGAACACTGAAGCTTTCTTT.